Below are 20 T cell receptor beta chains sequenced from a single sample in a study of cytotoxic CD8 clonotypes in ibrutinib-treated CLL. Produced via immunoSEQ multiplex PCR; TCRdb's table is partial and in-frame only. The table records hundreds of thousands of clones, 65% to 80% of them present only once. Sequences were derived from PBMCs, sampled after 12 months of ibrutinib treatment. These receptors were taken from a human donor with chronic lymphocytic leukemia.

The rearrangement links TRBV5-6 to TRBJ1-1, with unresolved D. Looked up from germline, CDR1 is SGHDT and CDR2 is YYEEEE. Trimming stripped 1 base from V and 6 bases from J, with 13 bases between. The CDR3 length is 14 residues. DNA for the CDR3: TGTGCCAGCAGCTTGAGGTCCCGTGGCCCTGAAGCTTTCTTT. This gives the protein CASSLRSRGPEAFF.

The V and J genes are TRBV7-6 and TRBJ2-4; 9 bases line up with TRBD1. Germline loops: CDR1 SGHVS, CDR2 FNYEAQ. The junction had 10 bases not matched to a gene; V was cut back by 0 bases and J by 7 bases. The CDR3 is 17 amino acids. CDR3 DNA sequence: TGTGCCAGCAGCTTAGCTCAGATGGGACAGGGATGGAACATTCAGTACTTC. Residues: CASSLAQMGQGWNIQYF.

J is TRBJ2-3 and V is TRBV4-3; 7 bases are shared with TRBD1. With V trimmed by 0 bases and J by 2 bases, 17 bases remained unmatched. Germline V CDR1 and CDR2: LGHNA, YSLEER. The CDR3 spans 20 residues. The CDR3 DNA reads as TGCGCCAGCAGCCAAGATTCATACTCCCCGGGACAGTGGGCCACAGATACGCAGTATTTT. Amino acids: CASSQDSYSPGQWATDTQYF.

The chain uses TRBV7-9 and TRBJ1-2; 9 positions agree with TRBD1. CDR1 SEHNR and CDR2 FQNEAQ come from the germline V gene (reference sequence). Trimming cost V 5 bases and J 6 bases; bases outside gene matches: 7. This CDR3 comprises 14 residues. CDR3 bases: TGTGCCAGCAGCCCCCCCGGGACAGGGAATGGCTACACCTTC. Translating gives CASSPPGTGNGYTF.

This sequence joins TRBV29-1 and TRBJ2-7, with unresolved D. Trimming shortened V by 7 bases and J by 3 bases, and 13 bases separated the two germline ends. The germline gives CDR1 SQVTM, CDR2 ANQGSEA. The CDR3 contains 12 residues. CDR3 coding DNA: TGCAGCGCTCAAGGTGGGGTCTACGAGCAGTACTTC. Its protein is CSAQGGVYEQYF.

Here the CDR3 DNA reads TGTGCCAGCAGCTTGGGACCGCCAGCCATCTATGGCTACACCTTC. It codes for CASSLGPPAIYGYTF. The rearrangement uses TRBV9 and TRBJ1-2, with D maybe TRBD1 (5 bases). Germline-derived CDR1 and CDR2 are SGDLS and YYNGEE. V dropped 4 bases and J dropped 4 bases, with 17 bases sitting between them. The CDR3 has 15 residues. Complete variable domain (other parts from reference TRBV9 and TRBJ1-2): DSGVTQTPKHLITATGQRVTLRCSPRSGDLSVYWYQQSLDQGLQFLIQYYNGEERAKGNILERFSAQQFPDLHSELNLSSLELGDSALYFCASSLGPPAIYGYTFGSGTRLTVV.

The chain links TRBV19 to TRBJ2-5, with TRBD1 matching over 9 bases. The germline gives CDR1 LNHDA, CDR2 SQIVND (reference sequence). This CDR3 is 15 amino acids long. The V and J ends lost 6 bases and 8 bases, in that order; junction bases with no gene match: 13. The CDR3: CASRPGGTGRETQYF. CDR3 coding DNA: TGTGCCAGTAGACCAGGGGGGACAGGGAGGGAAACCCAGTACTTC.

The chain couples TRBV30 to TRBJ1-2; D is perhaps TRBD1 (5 bases). Germline loops: CDR1 GTSNPN, CDR2 SVGIG (reference sequence). This CDR3 contains 13 residues. V was pared by 4 bases and J by 7 bases, with 16 bases between. The CDR3 sequence: CAWNSRDGFGYTF. CDR3 in DNA: TGTGCCTGGAATTCCAGGGACGGCTTTGGCTACACCTTC.

The sample holds a few counts of this clone. The rearrangement links TRBV9 to TRBJ2-1; D perhaps matches TRBD1 (7 bases). The CDR3 has 11 residues. The germline V gene has CDR1 SGDLS and CDR2 YYNGEE. Trimming stripped 5 bases from V and 9 bases from J, with 9 bases between. CDR3 amino acids: CASRRDSEQFF. CDR3 nucleotide sequence: TGTGCCAGCAGGCGGGACAGTGAGCAGTTCTTC. Filled out from reference TRBV9 and TRBJ2-1, the complete variable domain reads DSGVTQTPKHLITATGQRVTLRCSPRSGDLSVYWYQQSLDQGLQFLIQYYNGEERAKGNILERFSAQQFPDLHSELNLSSLELGDSALYFCASRRDSEQFFGPGTRLTVL.

This chain links TRBV7-2 with TRBJ2-7; 9 bases are a match to TRBD2. The CDR3 sequence is 14 residues long. CDR1 and CDR2 from the germline V gene are SGHTA and FQGNSA. With V trimmed by 5 bases and J by 4 bases, 6 bases remained unmatched. The CDR3 region has the DNA TGTGCCAGCAGCCCCTTAGCGGGAGTTTACGAGCAGTACTTC. Translation: CASSPLAGVYEQYF.

V is TRBV29-1 and J is TRBJ2-5; 10 bases are shared with TRBD2. The CDR3 consists of 15 residues. Germline values: CDR1 SQVTM, CDR2 ANQGSEA. V lost 6 bases and J lost 2; bases outside the gene matches: 9. The CDR3 loop is CSVGPGLAKQETQYF. The CDR3 nucleotides are TGCAGCGTGGGACCGGGACTAGCGAAACAAGAGACCCAGTACTTC.

V usage is TRBV4-1 and J usage is TRBJ1-4; the D is unclear. The germline V gene encodes CDR1 MGHRA and CDR2 YSYEKL. With 2 bases removed from V and 8 bases from J, the gap between germline ends came to 15 bases. The CDR3 length is 15 residues. This CDR3 reads CASSQLDRGWEKLFF. The CDR3 region has the DNA TGCGCCAGCAGCCAACTCGACCGCGGGTGGGAAAAACTGTTTTTT.

This clone was counted a few times. The junction departs from germline at one end; a sequencing error may be responsible. This chain connects TRBV30 to TRBJ1-4; D unclear. This CDR3 spans 11 amino acids. Germline CDR1 reads GTSNPN; CDR2 reads SVGIG (reference sequence). The CDR3 DNA reads as TGTGCCTGGAGATCCCCCACGGGGATACTTTTT. Translated, it gives CAWRSPTGILF.

The chain has TRBV11-2 and TRBJ2-2; 13 positions match TRBD2. The V segment lost 6 bases and the J segment 4 bases; nucleotides outside the gene matches: 2. The CDR3 extends over 15 amino acids. Germline values: CDR1 SGHAT, CDR2 FQNNGV. CDR3 in amino acids: CASRLAGGRTGELFF. Written as DNA, the CDR3 is TGTGCCAGCAGACTAGCGGGGGGGCGCACCGGGGAGCTGTTTTTT.

This chain links TRBV7-8 with TRBJ2-7; D might be TRBD1 or TRBD2, each matching 6 bases. The V gene lost 4 bases and the J gene lost 6 bases, with 19 bases spanning the gap. The CDR3 is 15 residues long. From germline, CDR1 is SGHVS and CDR2 FQNEAQ. The CDR3: CASSWQRAGTSEQYF. The CDR3 DNA sequence: TGTGCCAGCAGCTGGCAGCGGGCCGGGACATCCGAGCAGTACTTC. The full variable domain, rest sourced from reference TRBV7-8 and TRBJ2-7, is GAGVSQSPRYKVAKRGQDVALRCDPISGHVSLFWYQQALGQGPEFLTYFQNEAQLDKSGLPSDRFFAERPEGSVSTLKIQRTQQEDSAVYLCASSWQRAGTSEQYFGPGTRLTVT.

The chain combines TRBV5-1 with TRBJ2-3; the D is unclear. This CDR3 is 16 amino acids long. V lost 3 bases and J lost 0, with 14 bases in between. Germline values: CDR1 SGHRS, CDR2 YFSETQ. The CDR3 spells CASSSDGRRSTDTQYF. In DNA form, the CDR3 reads TGCGCCAGCAGCTCCGACGGCAGGCGGAGCACAGATACGCAGTATTTT.

The CDR3 loop reads CASSLDSRTSEQYF. CDR3 nucleotides: TGTGCCAGCAGCTTAGACAGTCGGACCTCCGAGCAGTACTTC. The rearrangement joins TRBV11-3 to TRBJ2-7, with no clear D. The length of the CDR3 is 14 residues. Germline CDR1 and CDR2: SGHNT and YENEEA. V lost 0 bases to trimming and J lost 6 bases, with 12 bases between them.

This clone appeared a few times. The chain joins TRBV5-1 to TRBJ2-3, with D tentatively TRBD2 (7 bases). This CDR3 is built from 16 residues. Looked up from germline, CDR1 is SGHRS and CDR2 is YFSETQ. Trimming cost V 4 bases and J 4 bases, with 19 bases left between them. CDR3 DNA: TGCGCCAGCAGCCCCCAGGCCGGGGGGCAGGCAGATACGCAGTATTTT. Translation gives CASSPQAGGQADTQYF. Full variable domain (outside the CDR3, taken from reference TRBV5-1 and TRBJ2-3): KAGVTQTPRYLIKTRGQQVTLSCSPISGHRSVSWYQQTPGQGLQFLFEYFSETQRNKGNFPGRFSGRQFSNSRSEMNVSTLELGDSALYLCASSPQAGGQADTQYFGPGTRLTVL.

This chain uses TRBV7-8 with TRBJ1-4; 7 bases map to TRBD1. The CDR3 loop spans 15 amino acids. Losses at the gene ends were 5 bases for V and 8 bases for J; bases not matched to a gene: 11. Per the germline V gene, CDR1 is SGHVS and CDR2 is FQNEAQ. The DNA of the CDR3 is TGTGCCAGCAGCCCTCGGGGAGGGGGCTGGGAAAAACTGTTTTTT. This translates into CASSPRGGGWEKLFF.

This clone showed up many times. The chain carries TRBV6-5 and TRBJ1-5, with a possible D match to TRBD1 (5 bases). There are 15 residues in the CDR3. The germline V and J ends were trimmed by 2 bases and 0 bases, with 8 bases remaining between them. The V gene's germline CDR1 is MNHEY and CDR2 SVGAGI. The CDR3: CASSYERGSNQPQHF. The CDR3 DNA follows: TGTGCCAGCAGTTACGAGAGGGGTAGCAATCAGCCCCAGCATTTT.